This T cell receptor (beta chain) emerged from a study of identifying expanded T cells in peripheral blood. Findings and limits, study-wide: About 1.2 clones differed between technical replicates, versus approximately 17 and 20 over time. Across healthy donors, higher total template counts meant significantly greater approximately two-week count variance.

In the case of this clone: Its target is unknown.

The data were produced by immunoSEQ multiplex PCR, yet TCRdb's version contains in-frame clones alone and is incomplete. Of around 120,000 clones listed, about 86% are singletons. CDR1 SGHDN and CDR2 FVKESK come from the germline V gene. V shed 1 base, J shed 6 bases, and the junction held 7 bases outside the gene matches. The CDR3 is made up of 15 amino acids. The J gene is TRBJ2-7, the V gene TRBV14, with 9 bases that match TRBD1. The sample comprised blood. This TCR was recovered from a person between 18 and 69 years old in good health. The CDR3, as DNA: TGTGCCAGCAGCCAAGCCGGGACAGGGAGTTCCGAGCAGTACTTC. It encodes CASSQAGTGSSEQYF.